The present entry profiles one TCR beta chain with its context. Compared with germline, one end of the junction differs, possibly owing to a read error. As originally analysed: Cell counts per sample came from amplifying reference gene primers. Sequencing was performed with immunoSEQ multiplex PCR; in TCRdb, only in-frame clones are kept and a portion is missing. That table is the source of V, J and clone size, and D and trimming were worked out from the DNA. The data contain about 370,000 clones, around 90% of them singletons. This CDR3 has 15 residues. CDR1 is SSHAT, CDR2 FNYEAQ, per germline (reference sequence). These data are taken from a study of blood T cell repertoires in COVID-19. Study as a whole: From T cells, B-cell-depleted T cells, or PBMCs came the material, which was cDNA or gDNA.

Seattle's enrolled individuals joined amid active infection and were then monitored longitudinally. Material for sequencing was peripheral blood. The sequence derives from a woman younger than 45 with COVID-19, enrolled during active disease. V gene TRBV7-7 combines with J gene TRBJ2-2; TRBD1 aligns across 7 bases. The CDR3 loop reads CASSLQGPNTGELFF. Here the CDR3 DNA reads TGTGCTAGCAGCCTACAGGGGCCGAACACCGGGGAGCTGTTTTTT.